This is a list of T cell receptor beta chains from one sample in a study of T cells after yellow fever vaccination. TCRdb independently ran MiXCR on the 5' RACE reads; one entry per CDR3 protein. The sample yields approximately 85,000 distinct CDR3 sequences, about 14% seen once. The source material was CD8+ T cells not binding an NS4B(214-222) dextramer, sorted from PBMCs, sampled more than 20 days after the first yellow fever vaccination. These receptors were collected from a man in his late teens or twenties who received the YFV17D yellow fever vaccine. The conserved cysteine and the conserved F or W are not part of the CDR3 here. Fields, in order: clone size, V gene, CDR3 protein. The size of a clone is reported for some rows only, either as once, few or many, or as a class for expanded clones.

>few|TRBV5-4
ASSSPLKTSGGNTDTQY
>-|TRBV2
AFSLVGQNTEAF
>-|TRBV4-1
ASSQDMVEDYEQY
>few|TRBV7-2
ASSAPYGELF
>-|TRBV29-1
SVEAEANYGYT
>-|TRBV4-3
ASSQDWALGRTATNEKLF
>-|TRBV20-1
SANPGQAYGYT
>few|TRBV6-1
ASGPTGLAGQETQY
>-|TRBV3-1
ASSQGNLLEQY
>many|TRBV4-3
ASSEDPGLGGAGELF